What follows describes a single T cell receptor beta chain. The CDR3 end falls 3 residues outside the read, so it is completed with the germline J gene. These data are taken from a study of T cells in women clearing cervical HPV infection. CDR1 is SGHRS and CDR2 is YFSETQ in the germline V gene. This CDR3 is built from 14 residues. Trimming took 0 bases from V and 7 from J; bases not matched to a gene: 3. This table comes from immunoSEQ multiplex PCR, and its TCRdb copy is limited to in-frame clones, with some not included. The listing records 42,000 or so clones. HPV was found by MY09/MY11 PCR and dot-blot genotyping.

This chain uses TRBV5-1 with TRBJ2-1; 8 bases agree with TRBD1. This sequence was found in a woman aged 18-69 years with a cervical HPV16 infection that either progressed to CIN3+ or cleared (not recorded which). Sequencing was performed on blood buffy coat. The part of the CDR3 DNA that was read is TGCGCCAGCAGCTTGGAACAGGGGGTAAATGAG. Its translation is CASSLEQGVNE. The full CDR3 protein reads CASSLEQGVNEQFF.